This TCR beta chain originates from a study of T cells after yellow fever vaccination. Universal primer sites and UMIs were introduced during 5'RACE template-switching synthesis of TCR cDNA. TCRdb re-called the 5' RACE reads through MiXCR, storing one row per CDR3 protein. Of about 130,000 distinct CDR3 sequences in the sample, 7.5% to 10% were seen once. CDR3 length equals 15 residues. V was pared by 6 bases and J by 0 bases, with 3 bases of the junction left unmatched. Germline values: CDR1 MGHRA, CDR2 YSYEKL. Findings of the study overall: High-abundance clonotypes from the bulk population could contaminate FACS-sorted repertoires. The CD4 and CD8 compartments had a small share of their clonotypes in common. Reappearance after the booster was observed for most primary-vaccination clones (about 96% CD4, almost 90% CD8).

This clonotype was counted only a few times. Antigen: not known. The sample here was CD8+ T cells sorted from PBMCs, taken on the day of the yellow fever booster vaccination. V gene TRBV4-1 combines with J gene TRBJ2-2; 8 bases agree with TRBD2. This TCR was recovered from a man aged 18-30 years who received the YFV17D yellow fever vaccine. The DNA for the CDR3 is TGCGCCAGCAGAGGCGGGGGGACGAACACCGGGGAGCTGTTTTTT. Encoded protein: CASRGGGTNTGELFF.